What follows are 10 T cell receptor beta chains derived from one specimen sequenced in a study of T cells in localized non-small cell lung cancer (dated by TCRdb to between 2020 and 2021). Libraries were constructed by the immunoSEQ multiplex PCR assay. TCRdb re-hosts the immuneACCESS table, in-frame sequences only. Its copies lack some clones; in the studies checked, an unresolved V gene accounts for under half of them, and the cause for the rest is not known. The sample table lists tens of thousands of clones, more than 75% of them with a count of one. 25% to 30% of the sample is taken by the ten largest. The source was peripheral blood, collected before any cancer treatment. These receptors all stem from an older male donor with stage I squamous cell lung carcinoma.

The genes are TRBV4-3 and TRBJ2-7; 11 nucleotides line up with TRBD2. V gave up 4 bases and J gave up 3 bases; unmatched junction bases: 11. CDR1 is LGHNA and CDR2 is YSLEER in the germline V gene. This CDR3 has 17 amino acids. The DNA for the CDR3 is TGCGCCAGCAGCCTTATCCCCCCGGGACTAGCGGTCTACGAGCAGTACTTC. Translating gives CASSLIPPGLAVYEQYF.

V usage is TRBV5-1 and J usage is TRBJ2-3; D gene uncertain. The CDR3 has 17 amino acids. V shed 0 bases and J shed 6 bases, with 20 bases lying between them. Germline loops: CDR1 SGHRS, CDR2 YFSETQ. CDR3 amino acids: CASSLAVYNTPVDTQYF. CDR3 nucleotides: TGCGCCAGCAGCTTGGCCGTCTACAACACTCCCGTTGATACGCAGTATTTT. Full variable domain (missing parts from reference TRBV5-1 and TRBJ2-3): KAGVTQTPRYLIKTRGQQVTLSCSPISGHRSVSWYQQTPGQGLQFLFEYFSETQRNKGNFPGRFSGRQFSNSRSEMNVSTLELGDSALYLCASSLAVYNTPVDTQYFGPGTRLTVL.

The chain employs TRBV30 and TRBJ1-1, with D hard to call. The ends were cut back, 1 base at V and 4 bases at J, with 13 bases in the middle. This CDR3 comprises 14 residues. Germline V gives CDR1 GTSNPN, CDR2 SVGIG (reference sequence). CDR3 bases: TGTGCCTGGAGTGCCGGGAGGGCGAGCACTGAAGCTTTCTTT. Its protein product is CAWSAGRASTEAFF.

There are a few counts of this clone. J is TRBJ2-4 and V is TRBV7-9; D gene unclear. The CDR3 is made up of 15 amino acids. With 5 bases removed from V and 6 bases from J, the gap between germline ends came to 17 bases. From germline, CDR1 is SEHNR and CDR2 FQNEAQ (reference sequence). The CDR3 is CASSPRSVGRNIQYF. The CDR3 DNA follows: TGTGCCAGCAGCCCCCGATCGGTCGGACGAAACATTCAGTACTTC.

The chain combines TRBV7-2 with TRBJ1-4, with unresolved D. V lost 4 bases, J lost 5 bases, and 8 bases lay in between. Germline V gene lookup returns CDR1 SGHTA and CDR2 FQGNSA. The CDR3 is made up of 13 amino acids. CDR3: CASSSGPNEKLFF. The CDR3 nucleotides read TGTGCCAGCAGCTCTGGACCGAATGAAAAACTGTTTTTT. The full variable domain, its missing parts supplied by reference TRBV7-2 and TRBJ1-4, is GAGVSQSPSNKVTEKGKDVELRCDPISGHTALYWYRQSLGQGLEFLIYFQGNSAPDKSGLPSDRFSAERTGGSVSTLTIQRTQQEDSAVYLCASSSGPNEKLFFGSGTQLSVL.

This clone has only a few counts. The chain combines TRBV27 with TRBJ1-5; TRBD1 matches at 7 bases. Germline CDR1 is MNHEY and CDR2 is SMNVEV (reference sequence). The CDR3 consists of 17 residues. J lost 2 bases, V lost 5 bases, and 12 bases had no gene match. This CDR3 reads CASSPLTGRGGNQPQHF. CDR3 coding DNA: TGTGCCAGCAGTCCTCTGACAGGGCGAGGGGGCAATCAGCCCCAGCATTTT.

Notes on this clone: One junction end disagrees with the germline gene, perhaps due to a read error. J is TRBJ1-3 and V is TRBV6-5; no clear D gene. Germline V gene lookup returns CDR1 MNHEY and CDR2 SVGAGI. CDR3 length: 14 amino acids. CDR3 amino acids: CASRYLGEGNTIYF. The CDR3 nucleotides read TGTGCCAGCAGATACTTGGGAGAAGGAAACACCATATATTTT.

CDR3 DNA sequence: TGTGCCAGCAGTGTTCCGGGACACAACTATGGCTACACCTTC. Protein product: CASSVPGHNYGYTF. This chain links TRBV25-1 with TRBJ1-2, with a possible D match to TRBD1 (6 bases). Trimming took 4 bases from V and 2 from J, leaving 11 bases between them. Germline CDR1 is MGHDK and CDR2 is SYGVNS. CDR3 length: 14 residues.

This chain connects TRBV7-2 to TRBJ1-3; no firm D call. Germline lookup yields CDR1 SGHTA and CDR2 FQGNSA. CDR3 length: 15 amino acids. Trimming removed 5 bases from V and 0 bases from J, with 11 bases in between. The CDR3 sequence is CASSLAPDSGNTIYF. For the CDR3, the DNA is TGTGCCAGCAGCCTCGCTCCAGACTCTGGAAACACCATATATTTT.

This rearrangement joins TRBV15 to TRBJ1-1; D is undetermined. CDR3 length equals 14 residues. Trimming stripped 0 bases from V and 1 base from J, with 6 bases between. Germline CDR1 is LNHNV and CDR2 is YYDKDF (reference sequence). As DNA, the CDR3 is TGTGCCACCAGCAGAGATAAATGGAACACTGAAGCTTTCTTT. It encodes CATSRDKWNTEAFF. Full variable domain (remainder filled in from reference TRBV15 and TRBJ1-1): DAMVIQNPRYQVTQFGKPVTLSCSQTLNHNVMYWYQQKSSQAPKLLFHYYDKDFNNEADTPDNFQSRRPNTSFCFLDIRSPGLGDTAMYLCATSRDKWNTEAFFGQGTRLTVV.